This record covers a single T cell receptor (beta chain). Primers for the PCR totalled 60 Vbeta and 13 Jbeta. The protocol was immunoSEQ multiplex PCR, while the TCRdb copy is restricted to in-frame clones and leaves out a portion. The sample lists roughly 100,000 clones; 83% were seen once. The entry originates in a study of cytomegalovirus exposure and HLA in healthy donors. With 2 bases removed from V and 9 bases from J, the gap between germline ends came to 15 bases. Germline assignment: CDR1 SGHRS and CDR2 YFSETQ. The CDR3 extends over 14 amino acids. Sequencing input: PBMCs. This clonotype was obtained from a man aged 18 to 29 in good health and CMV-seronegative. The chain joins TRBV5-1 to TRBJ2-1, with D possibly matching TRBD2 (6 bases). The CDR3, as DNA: TGCGCCAGCAGCTTTGGGGGAGGCCGGGGTGAGCAGTTCTTC. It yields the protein CASSFGGGRGEQFF. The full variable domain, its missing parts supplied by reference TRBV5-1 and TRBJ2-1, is KAGVTQTPRYLIKTRGQQVTLSCSPISGHRSVSWYQQTPGQGLQFLFEYFSETQRNKGNFPGRFSGRQFSNSRSEMNVSTLELGDSALYLCASSFGGGRGEQFFGPGTRLTVL.